These 18 T cell receptor beta chains were sequenced from one sample in a study of Ad26.COV2.S vaccination and SARS-CoV-2 variants (TCRdb year 2021). The intended sense of this specimen's treatment or condition label: roughly 19 received Ad26.COV2.S at low or high dose, single or two shots; about 5 received placebo; per-sample allocation not given. Repertoires of vaccine and placebo recipients were sequenced from samples taken on day 63 after the first injection. The method behind the library was the immunoSEQ multiplex PCR assay. Drawn from immuneACCESS, this table holds only the in-frame rearrangements with V and J called that TCRdb kept. Clones are partly lost; checked studies trace under half to an unresolved V gene and leave the rest unexplained. This sample has some 420,000 clones in its table, and around nine tenths of those were observed once. About 4% of the sample is in the top ten clones.

The sequencing used peripheral blood, collected in a trial of Ad26.COV2.S vaccine versus placebo. The receptors come from a person aged 18-60 years who received the Ad26.COV2.S COVID-19 vaccine or a placebo.

The CDR3 sequence is CATIWSLRADTQYF. DNA of the CDR3: TGTGCCACTATCTGGAGTTTGAGGGCAGATACGCAGTATTTT. This chain connects TRBV2 to TRBJ2-3; D might be TRBD2 (5 bases). Germline CDR1 reads SNHLY; CDR2 reads FYNNEI. The CDR3 loop spans 14 amino acids. Deletions cut 10 bases from V and 4 bases from J, with 18 bases between.

The rearrangement links TRBV28 to TRBJ2-3, with D perhaps given as TRBD1 or TRBD2 (5 bases each). Germline CDR1 MDHEN, CDR2 SYDVKM. The CDR3 sequence is 12 residues long. Trimming took off 10 bases at V and 2 bases at J, with 10 bases between the two ends. The CDR3 DNA reads as TGTGCCATCGGGACCCACACAGATACGCAGTATTTT. It specifies CAIGTHTDTQYF.

Notes on this clone: One end of the junction is discordant with germline, which a read error may explain. This rearrangement joins TRBV6-6 to TRBJ2-1; D is possibly TRBD2 (5 bases). The germline V gene encodes CDR1 MNHNY and CDR2 SVGAGI (reference sequence). CDR3 size: 14 residues. CDR3 region: CASSDSDGRGEQFF. CDR3 nucleotide sequence: TGTGCCAGCAGTGACTCAGACGGTCGGGGTGAGCAGTTCTTC.

The chain couples TRBV11-3 to TRBJ2-7; no definite D call. This CDR3 is 13 amino acids long. Trimming left V 3 bases short and J 6 bases short, with 12 bases between. The germline V gene encodes CDR1 SGHNT and CDR2 YENEEA. CDR3 amino acids: CASSFSRQTEQYF. CDR3 nucleotides: TGTGCCAGCAGCTTCTCCCGGCAGACCGAGCAGTACTTC.

The genes are TRBV12-3 or TRBV12-4 and TRBJ2-1; D ambiguous. This CDR3 spans 13 amino acids. Trimming stripped 3 bases from V and 8 bases from J, with 11 bases between. This CDR3 reads CASSFMVYDEQFF. The CDR3 nucleotides read TGTGCCAGCAGTTTCATGGTATACGATGAGCAGTTCTTC.

This rearrangement joins TRBV4-3 to TRBJ2-6; D is uncertain. This CDR3 has 14 residues. V was pared by 5 bases and J by 3 bases, with 8 bases between. Germline CDR1 LGHNA, CDR2 YSLEER. CDR3 DNA sequence: TGCGCCAGCAGCTTCGAACGTGGGGCCAACGTCCTGACTTTC. Protein sequence: CASSFERGANVLTF.

The chain is built from TRBV4-3 and TRBJ2-4; no clear D. The CDR3 totals 14 residues. Trimming stripped 0 bases from V and 9 bases from J, with 12 bases between. Germline assignment: CDR1 LGHNA and CDR2 YSLEER. In DNA, the CDR3 is TGCGCCAGCAGCCAAGAATACGAGACGAGCATTCAGTACTTC. Its protein is CASSQEYETSIQYF.

The chain joins TRBV9 to TRBJ1-4; D might be TRBD1 (5 bases). This CDR3 spans 16 amino acids. Trimming removed 3 bases at V and 4 bases at J, with 16 bases between. Per the germline V gene, CDR1 is SGDLS and CDR2 is YYNGEE. CDR3 bases: TGTGCCAGCAGCGAAGGAATAGACAGCTTTAATGAAAAACTGTTTTTT. Its protein product is CASSEGIDSFNEKLFF.

J is TRBJ2-1 and V is TRBV28; maybe TRBD1 (6 bases). V gave up 3 bases and J gave up 9 bases, with 12 bases separating them. Germline V lookup: CDR1 MDHEN, CDR2 SYDVKM. The length of the CDR3 is 13 residues. CDR3 region: CASSLGTGSEQFF. The CDR3 DNA reads as TGTGCCAGCAGTTTGGGCACAGGGTCTGAGCAGTTCTTC.

The chain links TRBV11-3 to TRBJ2-3; 16 nucleotides match TRBD2. The germline CDR1 and CDR2 sequences are SGHNT and YENEEA. The CDR3 spans 18 residues. Losses at the gene ends were 5 bases for V and 1 base for J; bases not matched to a gene: 6. CDR3 bases: TGTGCCAGCAGCCCGGGACTAGCGGGGGGGCGAGGCACAGATACGCAGTATTTT. Protein sequence: CASSPGLAGGRGTDTQYF.

V usage is TRBV19 and J usage is TRBJ2-7, with D possibly TRBD2 on 5 matching bases. Germline CDR1 and CDR2: LNHDA and SQIVND (reference sequence). This CDR3 region has 14 residues. Trimming cost V 6 bases and J 3 bases, with 15 bases left between them. As DNA, the CDR3 is TGTGCCAGTAGCCCTTCCACCGGAGGCTACGAGCAGTACTTC. Protein sequence: CASSPSTGGYEQYF.

The V and J genes are TRBV7-2 and TRBJ1-2; TRBD1 aligns across 7 bases. V was clipped by 2 bases and J by 4 bases; unmatched bases: 4. The CDR3 length is 14 residues. Germline V gene data show CDR1 as SGHTA and CDR2 as FQGNSA. The chain's CDR3 is CASSLPGQIYGYTF. As DNA, the CDR3 is TGTGCCAGCAGCTTACCGGGACAGATCTATGGCTACACCTTC.

The chain links TRBV12-3 or TRBV12-4 to TRBJ2-2; no definite D call. The CDR3 extends over 13 amino acids. Trimming left V 3 bases short and J 5 bases short, with 7 bases between. CDR3 in amino acids: CASSFVRTGELFF. CDR3 coding DNA: TGTGCCAGCAGTTTTGTTCGAACCGGGGAGCTGTTTTTT.

The V gene is TRBV4-1, the J gene TRBJ1-1; D is unclear. The V end lost 0 bases, the J end lost 0 bases, and 14 bases lay between the germline ends. The CDR3 spans 17 residues. The germline gives CDR1 MGHRA, CDR2 YSYEKL. In nucleotides, the CDR3 is TGCGCCAGCAGCCAAGAGGGTTTTTTGGGTATGAACACTGAAGCTTTCTTT. This encodes CASSQEGFLGMNTEAFF.

The rearrangement links TRBV4-1 to TRBJ1-1, with D unresolved. The V gene's germline CDR1 is MGHRA and CDR2 YSYEKL. The CDR3 runs to 14 residues. V was cut by 5 bases and J by 1 base, with 11 bases left in between. CDR3 sequence reads: CASSAFLGNTEAFF. CDR3 coding DNA: TGCGCCAGCAGCGCATTCCTAGGGAACACTGAAGCTTTCTTT.

The J gene is TRBJ1-2, the V gene TRBV30; D may be TRBD1 (6 bases). The V gene's germline CDR1 is GTSNPN and CDR2 SVGIG (reference sequence). Deletions cut 4 bases from V and 4 bases from J, with 19 bases between. This CDR3 is 15 amino acids long. The CDR3 region has the DNA TGTGCCTGGATCACCCCAGGTGCAGGGGCCTATGGCTACACCTTC. Translation gives CAWITPGAGAYGYTF.

V usage is TRBV28 and J usage is TRBJ1-1; D is ambiguous. Per germline, CDR1 MDHEN and CDR2 SYDVKM. The CDR3 length is 16 residues. V gave up 1 base and J gave up 1 base, with 13 bases separating them. In DNA form, the CDR3 reads TGTGCCAGCAGTTTATTCGCTTTGCGGGGGAACACTGAAGCTTTCTTT. The encoded protein is CASSLFALRGNTEAFF.

This clone was seen only once. V and J are TRBV28 and TRBJ1-5; D might be TRBD1 (5 bases). From germline, CDR1 is MDHEN and CDR2 SYDVKM. Trimming removed 5 bases from V and 6 bases from J, with 17 bases in between. This CDR3 has 15 amino acids. In nucleotides, the CDR3 is TGTGCCAGCAGTACGGATGTGGGGGTGACTCAGCCCCAGCATTTT. Encoded protein: CASSTDVGVTQPQHF.